This T cell receptor (beta chain) was documented in a study of T cells in Graves' hyperthyroidism and ophthalmopathy. Study as a whole: It was at initial diagnosis, before any treatment, that peripheral blood was collected. Overall study results and limits: Ophthalmopathy, which appeared later, was predicted by the model a median roughly 6.4 months before onset.

This clonotype has only a few counts. Its target is unknown. Between the trimmed V and J ends, which lost 2 bases and 1 base, there was a span of 9 bases. Germline V gene sequence: CDR1 SGHRS, CDR2 YFSETQ. The CDR3 is made up of 14 amino acids. Patients showing uncontrolled infection, other autoimmune disease, pregnancy or lactation were ineligible. The diagnoses drew upon clinical symptoms, serum thyroxine and TRAb, thyroid ultrasound and orbital computed tomography. Amplification targeted TCR beta CDR3 regions from RNA transcripts. First-round RT-PCR targeting the TCR CDR3 was performed with the HTBI primer set. One entry per CDR3 protein, called by TCRdb with MiXCR from the multiplex PCR reads. The sample has hundreds of thousands of distinct CDR3 sequences, 20% seen once.

V and J are TRBV5-1 and TRBJ1-1, with D possibly being TRBD1 (5 bases). Sequenced material: blood. The clonotype comes from a man aged 40-50 years with Graves' ophthalmopathy. CDR3 sequence reads: CASSLGEGNTEAFF. In DNA, the CDR3 is TGCGCCAGCAGCTTAGGGGAGGGGAACACTGAAGCTTTCTTT.